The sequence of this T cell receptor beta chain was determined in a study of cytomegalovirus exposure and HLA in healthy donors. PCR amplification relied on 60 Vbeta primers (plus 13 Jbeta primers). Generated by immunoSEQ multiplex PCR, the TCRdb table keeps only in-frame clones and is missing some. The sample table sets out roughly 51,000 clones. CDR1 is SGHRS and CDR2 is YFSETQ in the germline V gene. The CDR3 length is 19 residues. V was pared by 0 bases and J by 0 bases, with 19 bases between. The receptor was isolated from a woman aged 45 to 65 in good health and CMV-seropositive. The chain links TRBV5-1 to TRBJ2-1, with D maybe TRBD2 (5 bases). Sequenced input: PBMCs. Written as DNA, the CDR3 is TGCGCCAGCAGCTTGGCCGGAGGTCAACTTGTGAGCTCCTACAATGAGCAGTTCTTC. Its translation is CASSLAGGQLVSSYNEQFF.